This T cell receptor (beta chain) was observed in a study of blood T cell repertoires in COVID-19. Authors' data handling: By means of reference gene primer amplification, nucleated cell counts were estimated. Using immunoSEQ multiplex PCR, the repertoire was profiled, and TCRdb retains in-frame clones only, with some absent. That table gives V, J and clone size, and the DNA gave D and trimming. This sample yields 160,000 or so clones, of which around 80% are seen a single time; approximately 8.7% belongs to the top ten. Sequencing used peripheral blood. The receptor was isolated from a woman aged 70-85 years with acute or convalescent COVID-19.

CDR3 region: CASSQGQGGEKLFF. The DNA of the CDR3 is TGTGCCAGCAGCCAGGGACAGGGAGGTGAAAAACTGTTTTTT. This chain uses TRBV7-9 with TRBJ1-4, with 9 bases matching TRBD1. Per the germline V gene, CDR1 is SEHNR and CDR2 is FQNEAQ (reference sequence). The CDR3 runs 14 residues. Unmatched junction bases numbered 5, after V lost 5 bases and J lost 7 bases.